This T cell receptor (beta chain) was obtained from a study of identical twins. Overall study results and limits: The authors noted that invariant MAIT and iNKT cells could partly confound zero-insertion analyses.

Template switching supplied a universal primer site; unique molecular identifiers were carried on the cDNA. MiXCR, applied by TCRdb to the 5' RACE reads, yields one record per CDR3 protein. Of 690,000 or so distinct CDR3 sequences listed, approximately 6% are singletons. CDR3 length equals 13 residues. The trim removed 6 bases at V and 4 bases at J, leaving 3 bases unmatched. This clonotype was seen at least ten times. Its antigen is unknown. The chain uses TRBV12-3 or TRBV12-4 and TRBJ1-5; 7 nucleotides line up with TRBD1. This clonotype was obtained from a man aged 18 to 30 in good health. Sequenced input: naive T cells sorted from blood. The CDR3 coding sequence is TGTGCCAGCAGATTGACAGGGAATCAGCCCCAGCATTTT. It yields the protein CASRLTGNQPQHF.